These 9 T cell receptor beta chains came from one sample sequenced in a study of T cell changes during pregnancy in multiple sclerosis. The repertoire was sequenced with immunoSEQ multiplex PCR; TCRdb's copy has only in-frame clones and lacks some. The profile shows tens of thousands of clones, roughly nine tenths of them singletons. Sequencing used CD4+ T cells from peripheral blood mononuclear cells, obtained in the third trimester of pregnancy. The receptors were sampled from a female donor with multiple sclerosis, enrolled in a pregnancy study.

The CDR3 region has the DNA TGTGCCAGCAGTGCCCGGGATGAGCAGTTCTTC. Translated, it gives CASSARDEQFF. This chain connects TRBV6-6 to TRBJ2-1; D uncertain. Germline loops: CDR1 MNHNY, CDR2 SVGAGI (reference sequence). V was trimmed by 5 bases and J by 8 bases, leaving 7 bases between them. The CDR3 consists of 11 residues.

The rearrangement uses TRBV5-1 and TRBJ1-2, with 7 bases that match TRBD1. The germline CDR1 and CDR2 sequences are SGHRS and YFSETQ. The CDR3 length is 15 residues. After removal of 0 bases from V and 4 bases from J, the junction contained 6 bases not matched to a gene. As DNA, the CDR3 is TGCGCCAGCAGCTTGGAAACAGGGGTAGCCTATGGCTACACCTTC. Translated: CASSLETGVAYGYTF.

This clone was counted a single time. The V gene is TRBV2, the J gene TRBJ1-5; D is perhaps TRBD1 (5 bases). Germline V gene data show CDR1 as SNHLY and CDR2 as FYNNEI. The CDR3 is made up of 15 amino acids. V was cut by 3 bases and J by 4 bases, with 13 bases left in between. The CDR3 bases are TGTGCCAGCAGTGATCAAGGGGCAGGGAATCAGCCCCAGCATTTT. It specifies CASSDQGAGNQPQHF.

The chain recombines TRBV10-3 with TRBJ1-2; 7 nucleotides line up with TRBD1. Unmatched junction bases numbered 17, after V lost 6 bases and J lost 1 base. The CDR3 runs 18 residues. Germline assignment: CDR1 ENHRY and CDR2 SYGVKD. The CDR3 DNA follows: TGTGCCATCAGAGACCATACTTCGCGACAGGGCCATAACTATGGCTACACCTTC. This translates into CAIRDHTSRQGHNYGYTF.

Concerning this clone: Just one base apart from a much larger clone, this may be a read error. The same CDR3 is also encoded by other DNA sequences in this sample. The CDR3 reads CASSPSRDSYGYTF. CDR3 nucleotides: TGTGCCAGTAGCCCCTCCCGGGACAGCTATGGCTACACCTTC. The rearrangement links TRBV19 to TRBJ1-2; 7 bases are shared with TRBD1. The germline V gene has CDR1 LNHDA and CDR2 SQIVND (reference sequence). The junction had 8 bases not matched to a gene; V was cut back by 6 bases and J by 4 bases. The CDR3 runs 14 residues.

This rearrangement joins TRBV5-5 to TRBJ1-1; D is undetermined. Trimming took 3 bases from V and 13 from J, leaving 19 bases between them. The CDR3 is 13 amino acids. The germline V gene has CDR1 SGHKS and CDR2 YYEKEE (reference sequence). CDR3 bases: TGTGCCAGCAGCTGGAATGGTCCTGGAGAGGGTTTCTTT. Protein product: CASSWNGPGEGFF.

This sequence joins TRBV7-9 and TRBJ1-1; 12 nucleotides line up with TRBD1. The germline V gene has CDR1 SEHNR and CDR2 FQNEAQ (reference sequence). After removal of 5 bases from V and 3 bases from J, the junction contained 10 bases not matched to a gene. CDR3 length: 17 amino acids. CDR3 bases: TGTGCCAGCAGCAGGGGACAGGGGGCGCGGCTGGACACTGAAGCTTTCTTT. It is translated as CASSRGQGARLDTEAFF.

Points on this clone: This CDR3 is missing its conserved last phenylalanine or tryptophan, likely due to a read error. The chain has TRBV7-3 and TRBJ1-6; maybe TRBD1 (5 bases). V was pared by 8 bases and J by 7 bases, with 15 bases between. The germline V gene encodes CDR1 SGHTA and CDR2 FQGTGA. The CDR3 is 14 residues long. CDR3: CASGDGGPNSPLHL. For the CDR3, the DNA is TGTGCCAGCGGGGACGGAGGGCCAAATTCACCCCTCCACCTT.

The rearrangement uses TRBV7-3 and TRBJ1-1; D not certain. Per the germline V gene, CDR1 is SGHTA and CDR2 is FQGTGA. This CDR3 region has 12 residues. Between the trimmed V and J ends, which lost 5 bases and 4 bases, there was a span of 8 bases. CDR3 sequence: CASSVGVTEAFF. DNA of the CDR3: TGTGCCAGCAGCGTGGGCGTCACTGAAGCTTTCTTT.